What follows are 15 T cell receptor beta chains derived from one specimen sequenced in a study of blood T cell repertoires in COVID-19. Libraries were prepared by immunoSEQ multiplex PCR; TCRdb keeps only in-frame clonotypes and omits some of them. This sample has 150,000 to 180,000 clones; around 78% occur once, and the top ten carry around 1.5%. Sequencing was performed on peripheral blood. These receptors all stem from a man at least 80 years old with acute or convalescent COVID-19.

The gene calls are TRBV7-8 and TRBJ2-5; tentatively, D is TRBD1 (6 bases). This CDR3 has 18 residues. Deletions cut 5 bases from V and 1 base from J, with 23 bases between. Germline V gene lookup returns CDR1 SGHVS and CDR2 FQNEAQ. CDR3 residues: CASSQTRGQRKIQETQYF. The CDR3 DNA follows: TGTGCCAGCAGCCAAACGAGAGGACAGCGGAAGATCCAAGAGACCCAGTACTTC.

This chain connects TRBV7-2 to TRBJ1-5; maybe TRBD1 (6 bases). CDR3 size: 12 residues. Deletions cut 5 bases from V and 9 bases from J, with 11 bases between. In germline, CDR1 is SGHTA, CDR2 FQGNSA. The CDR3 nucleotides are TGTGCCAGCAGCCCCCGGGGGGCGCCCCAGCATTTT. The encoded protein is CASSPRGAPQHF.

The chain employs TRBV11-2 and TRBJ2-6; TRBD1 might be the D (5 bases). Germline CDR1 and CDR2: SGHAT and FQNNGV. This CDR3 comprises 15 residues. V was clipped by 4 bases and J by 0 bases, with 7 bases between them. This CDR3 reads CASSSRDSGANVLTF. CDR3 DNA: TGTGCCAGCAGCTCCAGGGACTCTGGGGCCAACGTCCTGACTTTC.

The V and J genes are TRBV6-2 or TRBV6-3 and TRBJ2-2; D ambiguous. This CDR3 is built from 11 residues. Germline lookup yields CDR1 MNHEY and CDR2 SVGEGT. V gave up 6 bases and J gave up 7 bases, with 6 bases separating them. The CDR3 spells CASSPFGELFF. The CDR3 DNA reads TGTGCCAGCAGCCCCTTCGGGGAGCTGTTTTTT.

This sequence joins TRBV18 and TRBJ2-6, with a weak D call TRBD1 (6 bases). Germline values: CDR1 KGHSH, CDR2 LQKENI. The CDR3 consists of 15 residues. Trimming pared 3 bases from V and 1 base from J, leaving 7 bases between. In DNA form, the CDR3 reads TGTGCCAGCTCACCCACAGGGTCTGGGGCCAACGTCCTGACTTTC. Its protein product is CASSPTGSGANVLTF.

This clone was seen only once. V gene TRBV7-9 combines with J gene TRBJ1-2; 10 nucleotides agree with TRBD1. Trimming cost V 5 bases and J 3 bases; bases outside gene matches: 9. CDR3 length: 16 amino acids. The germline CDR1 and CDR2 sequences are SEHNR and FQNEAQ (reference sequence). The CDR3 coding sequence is TGTGCCAGCAGCACGACAGGGGGCGCTTCCTACTATGGCTACACCTTC. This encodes CASSTTGGASYYGYTF.

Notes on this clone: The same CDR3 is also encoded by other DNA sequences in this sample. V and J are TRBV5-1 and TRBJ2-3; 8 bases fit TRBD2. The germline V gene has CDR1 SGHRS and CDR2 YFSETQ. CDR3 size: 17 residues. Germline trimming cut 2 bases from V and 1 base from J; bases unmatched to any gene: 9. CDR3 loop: CASSLGSSGGRTDTQYF. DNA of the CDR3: TGCGCCAGCAGCTTAGGGTCCAGCGGGGGACGCACAGATACGCAGTATTTT.

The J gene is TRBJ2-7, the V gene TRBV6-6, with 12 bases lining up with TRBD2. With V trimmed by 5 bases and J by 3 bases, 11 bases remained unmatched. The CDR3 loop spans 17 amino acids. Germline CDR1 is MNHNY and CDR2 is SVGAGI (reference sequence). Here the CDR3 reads CASSPPPLLAGGYEQYF. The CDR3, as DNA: TGTGCCAGCAGTCCGCCTCCCTTACTAGCGGGGGGCTACGAGCAGTACTTC.

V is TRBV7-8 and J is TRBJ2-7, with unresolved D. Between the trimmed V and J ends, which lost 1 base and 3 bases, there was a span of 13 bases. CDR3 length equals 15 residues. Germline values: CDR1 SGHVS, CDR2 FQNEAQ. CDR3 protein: CASSLGERAYYEQYF. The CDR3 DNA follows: TGTGCCAGCAGCTTAGGTGAGAGAGCCTACTACGAGCAGTACTTC.

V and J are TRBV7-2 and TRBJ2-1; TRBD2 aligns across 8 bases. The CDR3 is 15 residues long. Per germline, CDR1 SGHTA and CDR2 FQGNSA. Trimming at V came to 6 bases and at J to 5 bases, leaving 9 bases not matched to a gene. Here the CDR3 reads CASSRIAGINNEQFF. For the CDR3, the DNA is TGTGCCAGCAGTCGCATAGCGGGGATTAACAATGAGCAGTTCTTC.

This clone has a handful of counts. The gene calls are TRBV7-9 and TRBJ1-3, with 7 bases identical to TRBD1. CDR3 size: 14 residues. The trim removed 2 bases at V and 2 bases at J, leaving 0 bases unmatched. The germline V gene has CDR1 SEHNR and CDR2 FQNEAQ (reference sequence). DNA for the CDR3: TGTGCCAGCAGCTTAACAGGGGCTGGAAACACCATATATTTT. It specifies CASSLTGAGNTIYF. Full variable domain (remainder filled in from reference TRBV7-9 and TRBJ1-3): DTGVSQNPRHKITKRGQNVTFRCDPISEHNRLYWYRQTLGQGPEFLTYFQNEAQLEKSRLLSDRFSAERPKGSFSTLEIQRTEQGDSAMYLCASSLTGAGNTIYFGEGSWLTVV.

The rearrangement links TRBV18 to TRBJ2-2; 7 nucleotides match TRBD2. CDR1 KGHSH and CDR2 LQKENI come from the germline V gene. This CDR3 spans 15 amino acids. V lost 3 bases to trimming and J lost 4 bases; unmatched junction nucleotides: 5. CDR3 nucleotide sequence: TGTGCCAGCTCACCTTGGGAGGGAAGCACCGGGGAGCTGTTTTTT. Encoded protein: CASSPWEGSTGELFF. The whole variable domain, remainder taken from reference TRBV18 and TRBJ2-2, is NAGVMQNPRHLVRRRGQEARLRCSPMKGHSHVYWYRQLPEEGLKFMVYLQKENIIDESGMPKERFSAEFPKEGPSILRIQQVVRGDSAAYFCASSPWEGSTGELFFGEGSRLTVL.

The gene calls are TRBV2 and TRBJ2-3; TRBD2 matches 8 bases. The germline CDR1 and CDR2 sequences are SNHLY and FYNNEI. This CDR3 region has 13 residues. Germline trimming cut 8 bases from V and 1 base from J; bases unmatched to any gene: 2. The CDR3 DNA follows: TGTGCCAGCCAGCGGGAGCGCACAGATACGCAGTATTTT. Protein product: CASQRERTDTQYF.

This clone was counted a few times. CDR3 DNA: TGTGCCATCAGTGAGTCGCCCGCAGCGGGGGGCACAGATACGCAGTATTTT. It is translated as CAISESPAAGGTDTQYF. The chain carries TRBV10-3 and TRBJ2-3; 8 nucleotides line up with TRBD2. There are 17 residues in the CDR3. J was trimmed by 1 base and V by 0 bases; bases with no gene match: 6. Germline loops: CDR1 ENHRY, CDR2 SYGVKD.

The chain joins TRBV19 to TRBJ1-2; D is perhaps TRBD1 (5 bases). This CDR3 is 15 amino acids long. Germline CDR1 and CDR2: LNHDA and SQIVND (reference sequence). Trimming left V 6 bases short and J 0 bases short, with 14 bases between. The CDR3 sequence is CASRDTGRSNYGYTF. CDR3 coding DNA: TGTGCCAGTAGGGACACCGGGAGGTCTAACTATGGCTACACCTTC.